A selection of T cell receptor beta chains follows, all from one sample in a study of cytomegalovirus exposure and HLA in healthy donors. The method was immunoSEQ multiplex PCR; TCRdb's version includes in-frame clones alone and lacks a portion of them. This sample has some 190,000 clones, with almost 80% found just once. The sequenced material came from PBMCs. The receptors here all came from a young woman in good health and CMV-seronegative. CDR3s include the opening cysteine and the closing phenylalanine or tryptophan. The D gene is left open where the match is weak. Clone sizes are given selectively: once, few, many, or a class where the clone is expanded.

clone size: once
J gene: TRBJ2-7
D gene: .
V gene: TRBV2
CDR3 protein: CASREGPPRYEQYF
CDR3 DNA: TGTGCCAGCAGGGAGGGCCCTCCCCGATACGAGCAGTACTTC

clone size: .
J gene: TRBJ1-2
D gene: .
V gene: TRBV4-3
CDR3 protein: CASSQVGQGLNYGYTF
CDR3 DNA: TGCGCCAGCAGCCAAGTAGGTCAGGGGTTGAACTATGGCTACACCTTC

clone size: .
J gene: TRBJ1-5
D gene: .
V gene: TRBV19
CDR3 protein: CASSISQGKGNQPQHF
CDR3 DNA: TGTGCCAGTAGTATTTCCCAGGGAAAGGGCAATCAGCCCCAGCATTTT

clone size: .
J gene: TRBJ1-5
D gene: TRBD1
V gene: TRBV18
CDR3 protein: CASSLEGANQPQHF
CDR3 DNA: TGTGCCAGCTCACTGGAGGGGGCGAATCAGCCCCAGCATTTT

clone size: .
J gene: TRBJ2-5
D gene: .
V gene: TRBV27
CDR3 protein: CASSHGHPETQYF
CDR3 DNA: TGTGCCAGCAGTCACGGACACCCAGAGACCCAGTACTTC

clone size: .
J gene: TRBJ2-1
D gene: TRBD2
V gene: TRBV9
CDR3 protein: CASSVGGLATNEQFF
CDR3 DNA: TGTGCCAGCAGCGTAGGGGGACTAGCAACCAATGAGCAGTTCTTC

clone size: .
J gene: TRBJ2-6
D gene: .
V gene: TRBV5-1
CDR3 protein: CASSLAPYSGANVLTF
CDR3 DNA: TGCGCCAGCAGCTTGGCTCCGTACTCTGGGGCCAACGTCCTGACTTTC

clone size: few
J gene: TRBJ1-5
D gene: TRBD1
V gene: TRBV11-2
CDR3 protein: CASSSLQGSQPQHF
CDR3 DNA: TGTGCCAGCAGCTCCCTACAGGGGAGTCAGCCCCAGCATTTT

clone size: .
J gene: TRBJ2-7
D gene: .
V gene: TRBV7-8
CDR3 protein: CASSLESTYEQYF
CDR3 DNA: TGTGCCAGCAGCTTAGAGTCTACCTACGAGCAGTACTTC

clone size: .
J gene: TRBJ2-1
D gene: .
V gene: TRBV7-8
CDR3 protein: CASSFRTEDLYNEQFF
CDR3 DNA: TGTGCCAGCAGCTTCCGGACAGAAGATTTATACAATGAGCAGTTCTTC

clone size: once
J gene: TRBJ2-1
D gene: TRBD2
V gene: TRBV5-1
CDR3 protein: CASSRISGGFNEQFF
CDR3 DNA: TGCGCCAGCAGCCGGATCAGCGGGGGGTTCAATGAGCAGTTCTTC

clone size: .
J gene: TRBJ2-7
D gene: TRBD1
V gene: TRBV5-1
CDR3 protein: CASSSIGTGPEQYF
CDR3 DNA: TGCGCCAGCAGTTCAATCGGGACAGGGCCCGAGCAGTACTTC

clone size: .
J gene: TRBJ1-3
D gene: .
V gene: TRBV11-2
CDR3 protein: CASSLDRLGNTIYF
CDR3 DNA: TGTGCCAGCAGCTTAGACAGGCTCGGAAACACCATATATTTT

clone size: .
J gene: TRBJ2-7
D gene: .
V gene: TRBV4-1
CDR3 protein: CASSQGPPRQSSYEQYF
CDR3 DNA: TGCGCCAGCAGCCAAGGTCCCCCGAGACAGAGCTCCTACGAGCAGTACTTC

clone size: .
J gene: TRBJ1-2
D gene: TRBD1
V gene: TRBV6-1
CDR3 protein: CASTVDRRGYTF
CDR3 DNA: TGTGCCAGCACCGTGGACAGGAGAGGCTACACCTTC

clone size: .
J gene: TRBJ2-1
D gene: TRBD2
V gene: TRBV5-1
CDR3 protein: CASSLAPSGNEQFF
CDR3 DNA: TGCGCCAGCAGCTTGGCCCCTAGCGGTAATGAGCAGTTCTTC

clone size: once
J gene: TRBJ2-6
D gene: .
V gene: TRBV19
CDR3 protein: CAKDLDCYSGANVLTF
CDR3 DNA: TGTGCCAAGGACCTGGACTGTTACTCTGGGGCCAACGTCCTGACTTTC

clone size: few
J gene: TRBJ1-1
D gene: .
V gene: TRBV7-9
CDR3 protein: CASSLVRLLEDTEAFF
CDR3 DNA: TGTGCCAGCAGCTTGGTACGCCTCCTTGAGGATACTGAAGCTTTCTTT

clone size: .
J gene: TRBJ1-6
D gene: TRBD1
V gene: TRBV9
CDR3 protein: CASRGGTDNNSPLHF
CDR3 DNA: TGTGCCAGCAGGGGTGGGACAGATAATAATTCACCCCTCCACTTT

clone size: .
J gene: TRBJ1-1
D gene: .
V gene: TRBV5-1
CDR3 protein: CASSLGAGIRAFF
CDR3 DNA: TGCGCCAGCAGCTTGGGGGCAGGGATCCGAGCTTTCTTT

clone size: .
J gene: TRBJ2-3
D gene: TRBD2
V gene: TRBV6-1
CDR3 protein: CASSETAGGPITDTQYF
CDR3 DNA: TGTGCCAGCAGTGAAACTGCGGGGGGGCCGATCACAGATACGCAGTATTTT

clone size: .
J gene: TRBJ2-3
D gene: .
V gene: TRBV5-1
CDR3 protein: CASSLTLSEGNTQYF
CDR3 DNA: TGCGCCAGCAGCTTGACCCTATCGGAGGGTAATACGCAGTATTTT

clone size: .
J gene: TRBJ2-7
D gene: TRBD2
V gene: TRBV28
CDR3 protein: CASTLGTSVKSSYEQYF
CDR3 DNA: TGTGCCAGCACTCTCGGGACTAGCGTCAAAAGCTCCTACGAGCAGTACTTC

clone size: .
J gene: TRBJ2-1
D gene: TRBD2
V gene: TRBV25-1
CDR3 protein: CASSQLAGGNEQFF
CDR3 DNA: TGTGCCAGCAGTCAACTAGCGGGGGGCAATGAGCAGTTCTTC

clone size: .
J gene: TRBJ1-4
D gene: .
V gene: TRBV29-1
CDR3 protein: CSAASTGEKLFF
CDR3 DNA: TGCAGCGCCGCCTCGACGGGAGAAAAACTGTTTTTT

clone size: .
J gene: TRBJ1-3
D gene: .
V gene: TRBV2
CDR3 protein: CASSELRQRLISGNTIYF
CDR3 DNA: TGTGCCAGCAGTGAACTACGACAGAGATTAATCTCTGGAAACACCATATATTTT

clone size: .
J gene: TRBJ2-7
D gene: TRBD2
V gene: TRBV28
CDR3 protein: CASSLSTSGSYEQYF
CDR3 DNA: TGTGCCAGCAGTCTGTCGACTAGCGGGTCCTACGAGCAGTACTTC

clone size: .
J gene: TRBJ2-7
D gene: .
V gene: TRBV5-4
CDR3 protein: CASSFGGLGGEQYF
CDR3 DNA: TGTGCCAGCAGCTTCGGGGGGCTCGGCGGCGAGCAGTACTTC

clone size: .
J gene: TRBJ2-7
D gene: TRBD2
V gene: TRBV4-1
CDR3 protein: CAAGGGRDVGEQYF
CDR3 DNA: TGCGCCGCGGGGGGAGGGAGGGACGTTGGCGAGCAGTACTTC

clone size: .
J gene: TRBJ2-7
D gene: .
V gene: TRBV30
CDR3 protein: CASMTGRGTYEQYF
CDR3 DNA: TGTGCCTCAATGACAGGGCGGGGCACCTACGAGCAGTACTTC

clone size: .
J gene: TRBJ1-2
D gene: .
V gene: TRBV6-6
CDR3 protein: CASRGNYGYTF
CDR3 DNA: TGTGCCAGCCGAGGGAACTATGGCTACACCTTC

clone size: .
J gene: TRBJ1-5
D gene: TRBD1
V gene: TRBV28
CDR3 protein: CASSEQGAGAYHQPQHF
CDR3 DNA: TGTGCCAGCAGTGAACAGGGGGCAGGAGCTTATCATCAGCCCCAGCATTTT

clone size: .
J gene: TRBJ1-2
D gene: .
V gene: TRBV5-1
CDR3 protein: CASSWEGGPYGYTF
CDR3 DNA: TGCGCCAGCAGCTGGGAGGGAGGGCCCTATGGCTACACCTTC

clone size: .
J gene: TRBJ2-7
D gene: .
V gene: TRBV28
CDR3 protein: CASSSRDEQYF
CDR3 DNA: TGTGCCAGCAGTTCCAGGGACGAGCAGTACTTC

clone size: few
J gene: TRBJ2-1
D gene: .
V gene: TRBV10-3
CDR3 protein: CAISPASTGQFF
CDR3 DNA: TGTGCCATCAGCCCAGCAAGTACAGGGCAGTTCTTC

clone size: .
J gene: TRBJ2-7
D gene: TRBD2
V gene: TRBV7-9
CDR3 protein: CASLLAGGPQYEQYF
CDR3 DNA: TGTGCCAGTTTGTTAGCGGGAGGGCCTCAGTACGAGCAGTACTTC

clone size: .
J gene: TRBJ2-5
D gene: TRBD2
V gene: TRBV6-5
CDR3 protein: CASSYSSGTYQETQYF
CDR3 DNA: TGTGCCAGCAGTTACTCTAGCGGGACGTACCAAGAGACCCAGTACTTC

clone size: .
J gene: TRBJ2-3
D gene: TRBD2
V gene: TRBV5-4
CDR3 protein: CASSSGLAGGSDTQYF
CDR3 DNA: TGTGCCAGCAGCTCGGGACTAGCGGGGGGCTCAGATACGCAGTATTTT

clone size: .
J gene: TRBJ1-2
D gene: .
V gene: TRBV5-4
CDR3 protein: CASSQGFAGANYGYTF
CDR3 DNA: TGTGCCAGCAGCCAGGGGTTTGCAGGAGCTAACTATGGCTACACCTTC

clone size: few
J gene: TRBJ1-5
D gene: TRBD1
V gene: TRBV7-2
CDR3 protein: CASSSGQGNQPQHF
CDR3 DNA: TGTGCCAGCAGCTCAGGACAGGGGAATCAGCCCCAGCATTTT